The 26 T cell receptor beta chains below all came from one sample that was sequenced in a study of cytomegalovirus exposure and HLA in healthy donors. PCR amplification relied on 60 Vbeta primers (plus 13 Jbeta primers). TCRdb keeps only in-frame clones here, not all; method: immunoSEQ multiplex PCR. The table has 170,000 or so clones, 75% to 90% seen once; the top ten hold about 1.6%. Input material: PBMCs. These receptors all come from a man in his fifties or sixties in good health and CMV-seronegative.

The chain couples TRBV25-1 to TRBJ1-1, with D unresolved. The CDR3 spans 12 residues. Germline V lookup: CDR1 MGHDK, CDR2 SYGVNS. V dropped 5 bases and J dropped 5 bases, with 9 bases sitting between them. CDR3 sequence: CASSRLGTEAFF. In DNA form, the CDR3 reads TGTGCCAGCAGTCGACTTGGGACTGAAGCTTTCTTT.

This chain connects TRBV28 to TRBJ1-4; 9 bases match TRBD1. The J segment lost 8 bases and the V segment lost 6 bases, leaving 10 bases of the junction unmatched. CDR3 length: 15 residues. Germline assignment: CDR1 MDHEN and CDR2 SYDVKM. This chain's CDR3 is CASRNSGTGKEKLFF. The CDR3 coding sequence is TGTGCCAGCAGGAACTCCGGGACAGGGAAGGAAAAACTGTTTTTT.

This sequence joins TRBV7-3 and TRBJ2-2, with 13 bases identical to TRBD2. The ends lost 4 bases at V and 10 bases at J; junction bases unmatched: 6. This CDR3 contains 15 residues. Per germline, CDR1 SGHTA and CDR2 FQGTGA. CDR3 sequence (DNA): TGTGCCAGCAGCTCCGGACTAGCGGGAGAAGCGGAGCTGTTTTTT. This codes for CASSSGLAGEAELFF. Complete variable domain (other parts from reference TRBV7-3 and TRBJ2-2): GAGVSQTPSNKVTEKGKYVELRCDPISGHTALYWYRQSLGQGPEFLIYFQGTGAADDSGLPNDRFFAVRPEGSVSTLKIQRTERGDSAVYLCASSSGLAGEAELFFGEGSRLTVL.

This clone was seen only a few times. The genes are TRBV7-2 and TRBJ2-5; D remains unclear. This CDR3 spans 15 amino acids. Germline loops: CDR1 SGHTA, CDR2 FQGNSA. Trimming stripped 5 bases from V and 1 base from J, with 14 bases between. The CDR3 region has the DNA TGTGCCAGCAGCGTGAGACTTACAAGCCAAGAGACCCAGTACTTC. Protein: CASSVRLTSQETQYF.

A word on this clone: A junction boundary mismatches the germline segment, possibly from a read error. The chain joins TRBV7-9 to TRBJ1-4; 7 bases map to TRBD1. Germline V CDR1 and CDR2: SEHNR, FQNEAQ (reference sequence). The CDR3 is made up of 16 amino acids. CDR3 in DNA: TGTTCCAGCAGCTTAGCCGTCGTCCCAGGGGGTGAAAAACTGTTTTTT. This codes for CSSSLAVVPGGEKLFF.

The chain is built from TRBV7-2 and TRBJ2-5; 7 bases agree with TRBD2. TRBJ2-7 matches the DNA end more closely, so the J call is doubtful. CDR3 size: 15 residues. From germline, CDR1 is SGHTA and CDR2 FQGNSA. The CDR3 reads CASSRPGTKGDEQYF. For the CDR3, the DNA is TGTGCCAGCAGCAGACCCGGGACTAAGGGAGACGAGCAGTACTTC.

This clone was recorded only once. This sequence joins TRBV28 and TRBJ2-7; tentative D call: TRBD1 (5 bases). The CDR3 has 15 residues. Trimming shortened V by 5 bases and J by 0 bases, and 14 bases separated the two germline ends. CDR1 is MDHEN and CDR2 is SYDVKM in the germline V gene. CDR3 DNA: TGTGCCAGCAGTGGCAGGGTTATTTCCTCCTACGAGCAGTACTTC. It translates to CASSGRVISSYEQYF. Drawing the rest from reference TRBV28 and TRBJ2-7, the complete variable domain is DVKVTQSSRYLVKRTGEKVFLECVQDMDHENMFWYRQDPGLGLRLIYFSYDVKMKEKGDIPEGYSVSREKKERFSLILESASTNQTSMYLCASSGRVISSYEQYFGPGTRLTVT.

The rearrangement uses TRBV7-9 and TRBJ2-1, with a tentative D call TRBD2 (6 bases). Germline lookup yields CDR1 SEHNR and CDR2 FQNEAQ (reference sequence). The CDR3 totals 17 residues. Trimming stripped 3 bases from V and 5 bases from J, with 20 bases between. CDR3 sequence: CASSFYGSGERDNEQFF. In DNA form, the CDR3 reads TGTGCCAGCAGCTTCTACGGCTCGGGGGAGAGGGACAATGAGCAGTTCTTC.

This CDR3 is CASSEASGTDTQYF. The DNA of the CDR3 is TGTGCCAGCAGTGAGGCTAGCGGAACAGATACGCAGTATTTT. The V and J genes are TRBV7-8 and TRBJ2-3; TRBD2 matches 7 bases. The CDR3 consists of 14 residues. Germline V lookup: CDR1 SGHVS, CDR2 FQNEAQ. V shed 6 bases and J 3 bases; nucleotides not matched to a gene: 6.

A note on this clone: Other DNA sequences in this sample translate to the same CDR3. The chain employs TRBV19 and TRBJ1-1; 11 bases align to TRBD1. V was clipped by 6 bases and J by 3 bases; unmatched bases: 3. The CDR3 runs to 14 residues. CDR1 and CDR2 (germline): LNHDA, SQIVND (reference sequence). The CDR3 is CASRDRGQDTEAFF. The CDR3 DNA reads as TGTGCCAGTAGGGACAGGGGGCAGGACACTGAAGCTTTCTTT.

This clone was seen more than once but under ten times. CDR3 sequence reads: CASSSPDMLNYNEQFF. The DNA for the CDR3 is TGTGCCAGCAGTTCTCCGGACATGTTGAACTACAATGAGCAGTTCTTC. The V and J genes are TRBV28 and TRBJ2-1, with a possible D match to TRBD1 (5 bases). V gave up 4 bases and J gave up 3 bases, with 16 bases separating them. The CDR3 spans 16 residues. CDR1 MDHEN and CDR2 SYDVKM come from the germline V gene.

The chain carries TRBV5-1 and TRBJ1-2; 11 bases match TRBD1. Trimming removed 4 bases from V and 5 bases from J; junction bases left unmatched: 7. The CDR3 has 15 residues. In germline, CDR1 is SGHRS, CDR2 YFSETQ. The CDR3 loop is CASSLEGQGVYGYTF. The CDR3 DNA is TGCGCCAGCAGCCTAGAGGGACAGGGGGTATATGGCTACACCTTC.

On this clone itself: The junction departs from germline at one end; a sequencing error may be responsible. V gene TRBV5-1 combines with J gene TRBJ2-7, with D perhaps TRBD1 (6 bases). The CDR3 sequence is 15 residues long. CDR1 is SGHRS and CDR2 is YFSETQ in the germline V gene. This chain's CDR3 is CASNLARTAAYEQYF. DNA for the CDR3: TGCGCCAGCAACTTGGCGAGGACAGCAGCCTACGAGCAGTACTTC.

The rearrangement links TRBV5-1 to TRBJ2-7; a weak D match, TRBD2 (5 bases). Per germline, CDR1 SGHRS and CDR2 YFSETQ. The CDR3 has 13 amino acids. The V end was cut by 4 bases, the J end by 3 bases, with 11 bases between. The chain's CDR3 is CASSLARGYEQYF. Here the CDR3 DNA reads TGCGCCAGCAGCCTGGCCCGGGGCTACGAGCAGTACTTC.

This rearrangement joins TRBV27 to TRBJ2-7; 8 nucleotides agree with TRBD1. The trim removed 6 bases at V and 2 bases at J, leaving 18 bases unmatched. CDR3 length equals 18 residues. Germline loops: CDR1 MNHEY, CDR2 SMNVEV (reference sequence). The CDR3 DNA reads TGTGCCAGCAGACGTCTAGGGGGATTGGGACAGGCAGCCTACGAGCAGTACTTC. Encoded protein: CASRRLGGLGQAAYEQYF.

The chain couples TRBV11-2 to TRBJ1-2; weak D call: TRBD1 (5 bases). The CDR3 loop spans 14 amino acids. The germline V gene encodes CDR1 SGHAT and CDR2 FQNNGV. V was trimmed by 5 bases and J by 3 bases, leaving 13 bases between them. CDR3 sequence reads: CASSRGFTYYGYTF. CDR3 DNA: TGTGCCAGCAGCAGGGGCTTTACCTACTATGGCTACACCTTC. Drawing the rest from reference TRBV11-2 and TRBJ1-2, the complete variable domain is EAGVAQSPRYKIIEKRQSVAFWCNPISGHATLYWYQQILGQGPKLLIQFQNNGVVDDSQLPKDRFSAERLKGVDSTLKIQPAKLEDSAVYLCASSRGFTYYGYTFGSGTRLTVV.

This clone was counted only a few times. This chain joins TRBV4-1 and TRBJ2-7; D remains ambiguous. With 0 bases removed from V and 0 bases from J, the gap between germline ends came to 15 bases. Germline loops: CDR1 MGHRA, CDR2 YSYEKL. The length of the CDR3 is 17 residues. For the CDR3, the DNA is TGCGCCAGCAGCCAAGATCTAGGAGACGGCTCCTCCTACGAGCAGTACTTC. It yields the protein CASSQDLGDGSSYEQYF.

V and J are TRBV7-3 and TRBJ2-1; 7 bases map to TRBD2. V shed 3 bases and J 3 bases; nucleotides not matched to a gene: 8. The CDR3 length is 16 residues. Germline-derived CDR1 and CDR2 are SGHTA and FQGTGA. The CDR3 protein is CASSFGSGGSYNEQFF. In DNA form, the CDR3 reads TGTGCCAGCAGCTTCGGGTCGGGCGGGAGCTACAATGAGCAGTTCTTC.

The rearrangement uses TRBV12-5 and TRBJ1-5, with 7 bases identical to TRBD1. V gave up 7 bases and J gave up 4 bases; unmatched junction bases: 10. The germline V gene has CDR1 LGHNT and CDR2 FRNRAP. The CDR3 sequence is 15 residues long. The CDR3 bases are TGTGCTAGTGTTCTTACAGGGGTGGGAAATCAGCCCCAGCATTTT. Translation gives CASVLTGVGNQPQHF.

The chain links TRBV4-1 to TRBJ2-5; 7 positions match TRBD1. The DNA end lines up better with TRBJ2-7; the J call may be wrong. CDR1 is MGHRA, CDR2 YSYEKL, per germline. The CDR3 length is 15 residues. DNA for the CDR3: TGCGCCAGCAGCCAAAGTCAGGGACAGCGTTACGAGCAGTACTTC. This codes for CASSQSQGQRYEQYF.

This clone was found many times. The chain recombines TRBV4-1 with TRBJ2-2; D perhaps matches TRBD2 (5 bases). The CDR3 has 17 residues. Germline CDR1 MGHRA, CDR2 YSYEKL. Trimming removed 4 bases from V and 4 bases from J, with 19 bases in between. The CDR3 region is CASSRLAGPEFTGELFF. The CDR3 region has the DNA TGCGCCAGCAGCCGGTTGGCGGGTCCTGAGTTCACCGGGGAGCTGTTTTTT.

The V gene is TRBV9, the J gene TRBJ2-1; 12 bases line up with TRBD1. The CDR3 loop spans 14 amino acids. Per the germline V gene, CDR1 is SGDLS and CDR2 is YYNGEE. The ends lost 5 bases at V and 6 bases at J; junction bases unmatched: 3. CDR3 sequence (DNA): TGTGCCAGCAGGAGGGGACAGGGGGCCAATGAGCAGTTCTTC. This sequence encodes CASRRGQGANEQFF.

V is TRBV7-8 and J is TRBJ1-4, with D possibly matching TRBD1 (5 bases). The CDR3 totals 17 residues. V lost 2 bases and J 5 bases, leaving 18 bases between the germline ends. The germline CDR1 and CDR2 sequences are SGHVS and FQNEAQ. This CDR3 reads CASSLTGGILINEKLFF. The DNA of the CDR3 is TGTGCCAGCAGCTTAACAGGCGGAATCCTAATAAATGAAAAACTGTTTTTT.

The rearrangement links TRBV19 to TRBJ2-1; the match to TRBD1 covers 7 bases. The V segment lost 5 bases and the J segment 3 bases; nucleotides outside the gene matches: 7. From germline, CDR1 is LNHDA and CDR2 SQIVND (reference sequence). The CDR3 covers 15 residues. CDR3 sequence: CASSPGTGVYNEQFF. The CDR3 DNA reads TGTGCCAGTAGTCCCGGAACAGGGGTCTACAATGAGCAGTTCTTC.

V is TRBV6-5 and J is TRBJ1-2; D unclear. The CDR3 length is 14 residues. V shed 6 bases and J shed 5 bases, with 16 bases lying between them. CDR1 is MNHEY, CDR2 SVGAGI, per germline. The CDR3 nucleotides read TGTGCCAGCAGCGGAGGCCCCGAGTCTTATGGCTACACCTTC. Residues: CASSGGPESYGYTF.

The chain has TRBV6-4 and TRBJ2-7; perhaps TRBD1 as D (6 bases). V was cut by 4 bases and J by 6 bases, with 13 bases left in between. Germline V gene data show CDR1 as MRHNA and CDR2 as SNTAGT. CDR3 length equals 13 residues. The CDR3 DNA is TGTGCCAGCAGTGCTTCGGACAGTGCCGAGCAGTACTTC. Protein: CASSASDSAEQYF.